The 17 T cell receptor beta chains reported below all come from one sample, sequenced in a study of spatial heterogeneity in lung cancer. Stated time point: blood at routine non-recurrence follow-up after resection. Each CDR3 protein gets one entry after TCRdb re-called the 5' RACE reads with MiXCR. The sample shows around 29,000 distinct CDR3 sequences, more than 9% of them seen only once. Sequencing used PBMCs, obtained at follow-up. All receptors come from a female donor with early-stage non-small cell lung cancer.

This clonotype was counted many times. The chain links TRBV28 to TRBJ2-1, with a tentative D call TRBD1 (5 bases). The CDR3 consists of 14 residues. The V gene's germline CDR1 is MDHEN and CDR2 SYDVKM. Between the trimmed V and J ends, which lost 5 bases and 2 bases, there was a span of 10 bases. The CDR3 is CASSPPGPYNEQFF. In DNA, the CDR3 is TGTGCCAGCAGTCCACCAGGGCCCTACAATGAGCAGTTCTTC.

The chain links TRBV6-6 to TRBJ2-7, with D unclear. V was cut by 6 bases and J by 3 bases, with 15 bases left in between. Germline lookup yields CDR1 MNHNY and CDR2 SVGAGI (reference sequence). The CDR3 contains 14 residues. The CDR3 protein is CASRSGPANYEQYF. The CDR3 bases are TGTGCCAGCAGGTCCGGTCCCGCGAACTACGAGCAGTACTTC.

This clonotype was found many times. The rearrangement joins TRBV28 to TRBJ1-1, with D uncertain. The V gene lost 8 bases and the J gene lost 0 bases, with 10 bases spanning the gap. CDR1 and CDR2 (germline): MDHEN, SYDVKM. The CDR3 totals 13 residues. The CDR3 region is CASEGIMNTEAFF. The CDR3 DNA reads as TGTGCCAGCGAAGGAATTATGAACACTGAAGCTTTCTTT. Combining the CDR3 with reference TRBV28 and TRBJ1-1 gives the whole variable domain DVKVTQSSRYLVKRTGEKVFLECVQDMDHENMFWYRQDPGLGLRLIYFSYDVKMKEKGDIPEGYSVSREKKERFSLILESASTNQTSMYLCASEGIMNTEAFFGQGTRLTVV.

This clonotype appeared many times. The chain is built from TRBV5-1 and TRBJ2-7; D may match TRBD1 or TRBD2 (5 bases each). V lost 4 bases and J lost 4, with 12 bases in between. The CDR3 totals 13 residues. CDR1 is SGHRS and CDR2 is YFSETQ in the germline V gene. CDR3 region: CASSPRGGYEQYF. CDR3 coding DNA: TGCGCCAGCAGCCCCCGGGGCGGATACGAGCAGTACTTC.

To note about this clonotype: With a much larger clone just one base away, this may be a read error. The CDR3: CSVEWPSNEAFF. The CDR3 DNA reads TGCAGCGTTGAATGGCCTTCTAATGAAGCTTTCTTT. This chain joins TRBV29-1 and TRBJ1-1; no clear D. The V gene's germline CDR1 is SQVTM and CDR2 ANQGSEA. V shed 2 bases and J shed 7 bases, with 11 bases lying between them. This CDR3 contains 12 residues.

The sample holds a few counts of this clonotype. CDR3 sequence: CSAADGGSSYNEQFF. The DNA for the CDR3 is TGCAGTGCTGCCGACGGGGGTAGCTCCTACAATGAGCAGTTCTTC. The V and J genes are TRBV20-1 and TRBJ2-1; TRBD2 might be the D (6 bases). The V gene lost 5 bases and the J gene lost 0 bases, with 14 bases spanning the gap. Germline V gene sequence: CDR1 DFQATT, CDR2 SNEGSKA (reference sequence). The CDR3 length is 15 residues.

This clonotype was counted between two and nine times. DNA for the CDR3: TGTGCCACCAGAGGCGACAGGGGGCGAGACTATGGCTACACCTTC. Encoded protein: CATRGDRGRDYGYTF. This chain links TRBV15 with TRBJ1-2; TRBD1 matches at 10 bases. V shed 6 bases and J 3 bases; nucleotides not matched to a gene: 7. Germline V gives CDR1 LNHNV, CDR2 YYDKDF (reference sequence). This CDR3 comprises 15 residues.

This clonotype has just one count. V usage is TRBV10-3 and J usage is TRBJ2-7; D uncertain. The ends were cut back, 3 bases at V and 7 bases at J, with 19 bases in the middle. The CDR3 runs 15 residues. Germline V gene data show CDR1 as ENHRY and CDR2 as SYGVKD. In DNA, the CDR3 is TGTGCCATCAGTGATGATGACAATCCATCGTCGGAGCAGTACTTC. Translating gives CAISDDDNPSSEQYF.

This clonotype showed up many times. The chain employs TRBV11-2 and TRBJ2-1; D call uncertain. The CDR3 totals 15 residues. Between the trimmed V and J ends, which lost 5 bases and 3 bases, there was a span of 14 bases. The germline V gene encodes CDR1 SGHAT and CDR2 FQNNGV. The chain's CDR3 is CASSPSWADYNEQFF. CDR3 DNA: TGTGCCAGCAGCCCCTCGTGGGCGGACTACAATGAGCAGTTCTTC.

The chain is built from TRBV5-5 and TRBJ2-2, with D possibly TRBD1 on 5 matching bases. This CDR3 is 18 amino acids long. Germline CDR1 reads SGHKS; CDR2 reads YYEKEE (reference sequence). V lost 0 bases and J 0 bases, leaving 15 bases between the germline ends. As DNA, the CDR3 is TGTGCCAGCAGCTTGGAATTCTCAGGGCTCGCGAACACCGGGGAGCTGTTTTTT. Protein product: CASSLEFSGLANTGELFF.

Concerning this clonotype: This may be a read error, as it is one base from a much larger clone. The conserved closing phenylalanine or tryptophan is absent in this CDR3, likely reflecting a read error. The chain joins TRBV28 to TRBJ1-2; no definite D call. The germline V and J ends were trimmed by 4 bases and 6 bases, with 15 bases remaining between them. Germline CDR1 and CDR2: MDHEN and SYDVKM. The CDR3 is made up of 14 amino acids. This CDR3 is CASSSEQRVHGYTI. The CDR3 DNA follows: TGTGCCAGCAGTTCTGAACAGAGGGTGCATGGCTACACCATC.

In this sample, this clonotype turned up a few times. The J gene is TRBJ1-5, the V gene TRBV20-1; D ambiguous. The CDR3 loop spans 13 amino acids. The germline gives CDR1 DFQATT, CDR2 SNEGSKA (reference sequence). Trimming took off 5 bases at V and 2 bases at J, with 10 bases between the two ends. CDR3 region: CSALRSRNQPQHF. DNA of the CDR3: TGCAGTGCTCTACGTTCACGCAATCAGCCCCAGCATTTT.

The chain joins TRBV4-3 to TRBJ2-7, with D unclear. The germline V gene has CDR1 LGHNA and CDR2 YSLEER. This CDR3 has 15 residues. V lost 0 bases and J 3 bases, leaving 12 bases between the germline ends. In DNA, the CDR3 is TGCGCCAGCAGCCAAGAACGGTACCCGGGCTACGAGCAGTACTTC. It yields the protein CASSQERYPGYEQYF.

This CDR3 reads CASSLGQGGGEQYF. Here the CDR3 DNA reads TGTGCCAGCAGCTTAGGACAGGGAGGAGGCGAGCAGTACTTC. This chain connects TRBV7-2 to TRBJ2-7, with D possibly TRBD1 on 7 matching bases. The V end was cut by 1 base, the J end by 6 bases, with 13 bases between. The CDR3 has 14 amino acids. The germline V gene has CDR1 SGHTA and CDR2 FQGNSA.

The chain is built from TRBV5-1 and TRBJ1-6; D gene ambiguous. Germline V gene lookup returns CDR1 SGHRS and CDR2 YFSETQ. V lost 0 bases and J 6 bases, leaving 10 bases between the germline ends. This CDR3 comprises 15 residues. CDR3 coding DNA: TGCGCCAGCAGCTTGGCTGGGATATCTAATTCACCCCTCCACTTT. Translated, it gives CASSLAGISNSPLHF.

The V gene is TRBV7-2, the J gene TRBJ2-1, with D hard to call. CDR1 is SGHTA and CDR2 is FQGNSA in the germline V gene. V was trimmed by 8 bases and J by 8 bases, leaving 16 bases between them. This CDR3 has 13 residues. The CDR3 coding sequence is TGTGCCAGCGCCAGGACCCCCTTCGATGAGCAGTTCTTC. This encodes CASARTPFDEQFF.

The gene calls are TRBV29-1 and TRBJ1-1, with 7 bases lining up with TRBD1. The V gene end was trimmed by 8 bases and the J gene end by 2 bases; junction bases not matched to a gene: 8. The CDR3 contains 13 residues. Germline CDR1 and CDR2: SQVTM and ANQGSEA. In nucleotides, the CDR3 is TGCAGCATCGCGCAGGGGGTCAACACTGAAGCTTTCTTT. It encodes CSIAQGVNTEAFF.